This T cell receptor beta chain derives from a study of cytomegalovirus exposure and HLA in healthy donors (dated by TCRdb to about 2017). Looking at the study overall: According to an earlier analysis of 587 of the donors, about 180 million T cells yielded 120 million or so unique TCR beta sequences and around 300 Gb of sequence data. About 310 gigabases of sequencing data and 80 million or so unique TCR sequences were included in an early release covering 550 to 650 HLA-typed donors. The genetic ancestry cluster associated with self-reported Caucasian donors included 81% of the approximately 400 genotyped donors. The study was designed to test whether signatures of past pathogen exposure could be identified by cataloging public T cell receptors. The T cell repertoires of under 700 subjects were profiled by immunosequencing and related to cytomegalovirus serostatus. Besides the first cohort of approximately 670 subjects, a separate validation cohort made up of over a hundred different subjects was used. High-throughput TCR immunosequencing, statistical association of individual TCRs with disease status, and machine learning were combined to predict cytomegalovirus infection status. A later analysis re-analyzed previously published TCR beta repertoires from roughly 600 donors and added high-resolution HLA genotyping to study TCR occurrence patterns. Rather than drawing on any new phenotypic data, the later analysis identified candidate immune exposures from TCR beta sequences and the way those sequences occurred across donors. In an earlier analysis of 587 of the donors, high-throughput TCR beta sequencing was used to judge whether each TCR beta V gene segment behaved as functional or pseudogenic. Donor age, sex, ethnicity and CMV serostatus were compiled alongside the repertoire data. In a later genetic analysis, genome-wide SNP genotypes for about 55% of the 666 donors were used, and that subset was treated as a discovery cohort. All discovery cohort repertoires had been generated on a single sequencing platform. Both class I and class II loci were covered by HLA typing, at four-digit resolution. The number of typed donors differed by locus: about 620-640 for A, B, C, DRB1 and DQB1; 522 for DQA1; 606 for DPA1; and 400 to 480 for DPB1. Roughly 5 DR-DQ haplotypes were handled as single units for association and clustering, since linkage in the cohort was strong. Across about 370 genotyped donors of the cohort, an average of about 240,000 unique TCR beta nucleotide sequences per donor were sequenced, and around 19% of those sequences were non-productive.

The cohort comprised 710 or so healthy bone marrow donors. At the time of sampling, every cohort member was nominally healthy, though immune exposures that went unrecorded were likely present. The donor was CMV seronegative and belonged to the group of 352 seronegative cohort members. A peripheral blood sample was provided by each donor, and peripheral blood mononuclear cells were used for TCR beta sequencing. Genomic DNA extraction from the blood cell samples was performed with the Qiagen DNeasy Blood Extraction Kit. The cysteine opens and the phenylalanine closes a CDR3 of 19 amino acids. Kept here is only the CDR3 DNA, which spans 57 bases and is read in frame from base 1. Library preparation employed the immunoSEQ multiplex PCR assay. For the multiplex PCR, a mixture combining 60 forward primers for TCR Vbeta segments and 13 reverse primers for TCR Jbeta segments was used. A multiplex PCR assay on genomic DNA amplified the CDR3 region of rearranged TCR beta genes. The amplified TCR beta libraries were sequenced on the Illumina HiSeq System as 87-base-pair reads. The published analysis was carried out like this. A later analysis tallied some 79 million unique TCR beta chains across the roughly 610 repertoires, and roughly 11 million of those chains were shared by two or more donors. To remove PCR and sequencing errors, raw reads were error-corrected and collapsed into unique sequences using a nearest-neighbor algorithm that merged closely related sequences. V, D and J gene segments were assigned by aligning CDR3 sequences to IMGT reference sequences. Each retained sequence needed at least a six-nucleotide match to both a V gene segment and a J gene segment. A rearrangement was called productive if the CDR3 had no stop codons and remained in frame with V and J, and every other rearrangement was called non-productive. CDR3 was defined by IMGT convention, running from the second conserved V-encoded cysteine to the conserved J-encoded phenylalanine. The earlier analysis of about 610 of the donors excluded any sequence lacking an unambiguous match to a single V gene segment. An earlier analysis of under 750 of the donors called V segments functional above 56.7% productive rearrangements and segregating when the between-donor standard deviation exceeded 5%. A statistical classification framework was developed to diagnose cytomegalovirus status using the catalog of TCR beta chain sequences. In a later analysis, V and J genes were assigned by comparing TCR nucleotide sequences against IMGT/GENE-DB human TR gene sequences. A later analysis assigned CDR3 sequences and most-parsimonious VDJ recombination scenarios with the TCRdist pipeline. A later analysis defined each TCR beta chain by its CDR3 amino acid sequence plus V-gene family, and excluded reads lacking a unique V-gene family. As a way to deal with suspected cross-contamination and a sequencing artifact, a later analysis dropped 500 to 700 nucleotide sequences that were highly shared and had low generation probability. A later analysis calculated a clonal expansion index for each public chain from normalized within-repertoire ranks of inferred template counts. In a later analysis, generation probabilities were computed using a VDJ recombination model fitted to out-of-frame rearrangements, and the results were checked against IGoR. In a later analysis, hypergeometric tests were used to score TCR-TCR, TCR-HLA and TCR-CMV co-occurrence, with a repertoire-size bias correction applied to TCR pairs. To estimate false discovery rates, a later analysis permuted the HLA or CMV assignments 20 times. In a later analysis, co-occurring TCRs were grouped using DBSCAN, and TCRdist sequence similarity was added for clustering within HLA-allele-positive subsets. For co-occurrence clustering, repertoires with fewer than 30,000 or more than 120,000 public chains were excluded, along with roughly five repertoires with anomalous nucleotide sharing. In its TCRdb copy, this immuneACCESS table keeps in-frame sequences only and misses some clones. Where compared with another copy, unresolved V genes explain less than half of these, and the others have no known cause. The V and J calls and clone size were taken over from that table, and D and trimming were inferred from the DNA. For this sample there are about 89,000 clones; roughly three quarters appear just once. The top ten constitute just over 1.4% of the sample.

Notes on this clone: It lacks a known antigen. The input lacks base qualities; no much larger clone sits a single base away.

The investigation overall reported the following: This cohort had only TCR beta chains sequenced, and the lack of alpha or paired-chain data limited which features could be detected. Roughly uniform sequencing depth across donors was assumed in presence/absence analyses, although this assumption may not hold. Correlated functional status among segregating V segments might be attributable to linkage disequilibrium, but an unknown experimental factor could not be ruled out. Assigning TCR associations to individual alleles was difficult when HLA alleles, especially DR and DQ, strongly co-occurred. A further reported finding was that TCR beta sequences accurately predicted the HLA-A and HLA-B alleles for most subjects in the first cohort. A later genetic analysis associated a missense DCLRE1C variant with V-gene and J-gene trimming of TCR beta chains, and an independent cohort replicated the association. For the cohort, immune exposure information was limited to CMV serostatus. Compared with the 666-donor mean, donors in an Asian-associated ancestry cluster had fewer N-insertions in productive TCRs, according to a later genetic analysis. A later analysis found that TCR association rates varied across HLA loci, with DRB1 alleles showing the most associated TCRs and HLA-C alleles the fewest. Specific HLA alleles were associated with over 15,000 TCR beta sequences at a false discovery rate of 0.05 in a later analysis. A cluster of highly shared sequence variants was judged likely to represent a technical artifact of the sequencing pipeline. While some public TCRs were present in many individuals, most TCR sequences turned up only very rarely across donors. In a later analysis, HLA-associated TCR beta chains were found to be more clonally expanded and to have lower generation probabilities than equally common non-associated chains. In the study, some 180 TCR beta chains were listed as associated with cytomegalovirus. The 87-base-pair reads could not distinguish some IMGT-functional V segments, including TRBV6-2 and TRBV6-3, so those segments were excluded. Approximately 18 rarely observed V segments, including chromosome 9 orphons, were excluded from the earlier analysis of several hundred of the donors because counts were too low. Three of the identified cytomegalovirus-associated TCR beta chains were confirmed in vitro to be specific for cytomegalovirus antigens. In a later analysis, most CMV-associated TCR beta chains were found to appear HLA-restricted, with HLA associations seemingly driven largely by CMV exposure. According to a later analysis, parvovirus B19, influenza, CMV and Epstein-Barr virus appeared linked to several top co-occurrence clusters. The classifier was reported to diagnose cytomegalovirus status with high specificity and sensitivity in both the original cohort and the validation cohort. An earlier analysis of 450 to 750 of the donors showed that most TCR beta V segments appeared in productive rearrangements either about 87% or about 30% of the time, which broadly matched IMGT annotations. The authors suggested that the approach could potentially be extended to other disease states and immunological phenotypes. Because HLA typing was unavailable for some donors at each locus, only the typed subset was used in association tests.

The sample taken for sequencing was PBMCs. The clonotype originates from a male donor in good health and CMV-seronegative. The rearrangement combines TRBV1 with TRBJ1-3. TRBV1 is an annotated pseudogene. This receptor has the CDR3 CTSSQEGGSMFSGGNTIYF. The DNA reads as follows: TGCACCAGCAGCCAAGAAGGAGGGAGTATGTTTTCGGGTGGAAACACCATATATTTT.